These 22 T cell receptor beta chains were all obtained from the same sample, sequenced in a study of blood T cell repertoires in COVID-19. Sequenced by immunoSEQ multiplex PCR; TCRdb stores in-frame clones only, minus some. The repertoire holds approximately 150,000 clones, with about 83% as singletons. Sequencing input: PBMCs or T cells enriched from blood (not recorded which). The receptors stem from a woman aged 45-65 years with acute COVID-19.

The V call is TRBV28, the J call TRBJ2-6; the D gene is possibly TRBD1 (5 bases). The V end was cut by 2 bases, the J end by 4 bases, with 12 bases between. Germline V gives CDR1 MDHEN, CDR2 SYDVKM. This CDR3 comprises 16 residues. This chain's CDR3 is CASSLDSTLGANVLTF. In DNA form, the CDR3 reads TGTGCCAGCAGTTTAGACAGCACGTTGGGGGCCAACGTCCTGACTTTC.

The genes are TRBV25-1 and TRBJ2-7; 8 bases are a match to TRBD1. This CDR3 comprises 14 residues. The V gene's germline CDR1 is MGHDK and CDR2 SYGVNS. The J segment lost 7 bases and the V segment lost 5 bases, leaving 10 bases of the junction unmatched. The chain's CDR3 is CASSSLDRVREQYF. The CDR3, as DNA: TGTGCCAGCAGTTCGTTGGACAGGGTTCGAGAGCAGTACTTC.

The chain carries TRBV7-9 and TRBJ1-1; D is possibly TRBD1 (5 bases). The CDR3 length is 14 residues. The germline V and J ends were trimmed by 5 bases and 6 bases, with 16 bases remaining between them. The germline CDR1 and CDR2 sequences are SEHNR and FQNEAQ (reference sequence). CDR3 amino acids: CASSQQGNTAEAFF. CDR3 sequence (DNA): TGTGCCAGCAGCCAGCAGGGTAATACCGCTGAAGCTTTCTTT.

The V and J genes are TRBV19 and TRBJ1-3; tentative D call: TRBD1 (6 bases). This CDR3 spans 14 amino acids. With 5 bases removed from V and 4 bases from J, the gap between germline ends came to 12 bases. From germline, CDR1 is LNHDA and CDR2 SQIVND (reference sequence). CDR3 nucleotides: TGTGCCAGTAGTGGCAGGGGCTACGGAAACACCATATATTTT. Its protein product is CASSGRGYGNTIYF.

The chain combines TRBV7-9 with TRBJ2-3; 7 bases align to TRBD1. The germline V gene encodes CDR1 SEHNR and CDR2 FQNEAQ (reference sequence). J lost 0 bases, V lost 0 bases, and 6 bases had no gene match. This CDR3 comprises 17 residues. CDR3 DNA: TGTGCCAGCAGCTTAGCCCTAACAGGGGCTAGCACAGATACGCAGTATTTT. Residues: CASSLALTGASTDTQYF.

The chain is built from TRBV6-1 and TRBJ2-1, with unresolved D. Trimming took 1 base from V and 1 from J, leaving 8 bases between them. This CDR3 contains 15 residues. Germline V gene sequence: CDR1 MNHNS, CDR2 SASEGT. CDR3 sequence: CASSEGAPSYNEQFF. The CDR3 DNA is TGTGCCAGCAGTGAAGGGGCCCCTTCCTACAATGAGCAGTTCTTC.

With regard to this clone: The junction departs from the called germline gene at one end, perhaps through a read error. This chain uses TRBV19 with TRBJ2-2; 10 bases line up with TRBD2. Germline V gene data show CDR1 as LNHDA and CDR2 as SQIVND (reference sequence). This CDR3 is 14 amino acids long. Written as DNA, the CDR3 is TGTGCCAGTAGTACCCTAGCGGGAGCGGGGGAACTGTTTTTT. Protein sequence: CASSTLAGAGELFF.

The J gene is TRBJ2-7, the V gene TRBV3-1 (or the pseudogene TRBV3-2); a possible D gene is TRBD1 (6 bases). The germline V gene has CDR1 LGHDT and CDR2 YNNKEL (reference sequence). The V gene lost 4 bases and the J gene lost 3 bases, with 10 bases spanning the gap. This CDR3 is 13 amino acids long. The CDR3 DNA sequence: TGTGCCAGCAGCCGGGACACCTACTACGAGCAGTACTTC. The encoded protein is CASSRDTYYEQYF.

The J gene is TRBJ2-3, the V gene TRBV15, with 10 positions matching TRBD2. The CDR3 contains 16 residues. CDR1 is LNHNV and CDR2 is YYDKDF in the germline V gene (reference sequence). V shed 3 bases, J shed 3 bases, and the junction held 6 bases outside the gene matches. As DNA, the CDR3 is TGTGCCACCAGCAGGGCTAGCGGGAGTCGGACAGATACGCAGTATTTT. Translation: CATSRASGSRTDTQYF.

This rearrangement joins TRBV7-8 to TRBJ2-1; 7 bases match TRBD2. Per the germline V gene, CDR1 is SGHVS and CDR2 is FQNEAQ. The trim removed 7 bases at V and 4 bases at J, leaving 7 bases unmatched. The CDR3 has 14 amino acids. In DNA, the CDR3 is TGTGCCAGCATTGAGGGGAGGGTTTACAATGAGCAGTTCTTC. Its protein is CASIEGRVYNEQFF.

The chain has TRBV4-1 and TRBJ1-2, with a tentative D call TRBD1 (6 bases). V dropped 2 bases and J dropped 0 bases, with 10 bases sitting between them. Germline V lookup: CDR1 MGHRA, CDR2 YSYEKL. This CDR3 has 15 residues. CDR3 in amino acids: CASSQTGLANYGYTF. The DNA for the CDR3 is TGCGCCAGCAGCCAAACAGGGTTGGCTAACTATGGCTACACCTTC.

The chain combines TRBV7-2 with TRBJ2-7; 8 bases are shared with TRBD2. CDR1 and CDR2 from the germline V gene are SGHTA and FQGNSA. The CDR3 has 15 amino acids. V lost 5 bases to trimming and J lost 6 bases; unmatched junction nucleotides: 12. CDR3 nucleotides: TGTGCCAGCAGCCCCCCGACTAGCGAGGGGGGCGAGCAGTACTTC. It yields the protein CASSPPTSEGGEQYF.

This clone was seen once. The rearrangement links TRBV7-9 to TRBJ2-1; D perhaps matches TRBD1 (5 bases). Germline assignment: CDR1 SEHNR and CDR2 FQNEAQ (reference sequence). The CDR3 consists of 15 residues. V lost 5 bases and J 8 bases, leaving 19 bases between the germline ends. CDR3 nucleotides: TGTGCCAGCAGCCCAGGGTCGGGCGTTTCCGATGAGCAGTTCTTC. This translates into CASSPGSGVSDEQFF. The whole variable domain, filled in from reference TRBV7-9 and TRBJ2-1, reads DTGVSQNPRHKITKRGQNVTFRCDPISEHNRLYWYRQTLGQGPEFLTYFQNEAQLEKSRLLSDRFSAERPKGSFSTLEIQRTEQGDSAMYLCASSPGSGVSDEQFFGPGTRLTVL.

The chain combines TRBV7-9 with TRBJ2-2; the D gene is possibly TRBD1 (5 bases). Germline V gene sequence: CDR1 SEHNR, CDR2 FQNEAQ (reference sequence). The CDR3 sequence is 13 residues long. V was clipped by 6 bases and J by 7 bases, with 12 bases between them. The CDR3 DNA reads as TGTGCCAGCAGGACAGTCGGAAACGGGGAGCTGTTTTTT. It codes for CASRTVGNGELFF. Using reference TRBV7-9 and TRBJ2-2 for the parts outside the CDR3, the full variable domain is DTGVSQNPRHKITKRGQNVTFRCDPISEHNRLYWYRQTLGQGPEFLTYFQNEAQLEKSRLLSDRFSAERPKGSFSTLEIQRTEQGDSAMYLCASRTVGNGELFFGEGSRLTVL.

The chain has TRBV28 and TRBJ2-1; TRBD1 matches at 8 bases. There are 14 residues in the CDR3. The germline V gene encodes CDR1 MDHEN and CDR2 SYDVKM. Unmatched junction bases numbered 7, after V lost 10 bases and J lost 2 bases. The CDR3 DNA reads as TGTGCCAACCAGGGGGCGGGACCCTACAATGAGCAGTTCTTC. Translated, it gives CANQGAGPYNEQFF.

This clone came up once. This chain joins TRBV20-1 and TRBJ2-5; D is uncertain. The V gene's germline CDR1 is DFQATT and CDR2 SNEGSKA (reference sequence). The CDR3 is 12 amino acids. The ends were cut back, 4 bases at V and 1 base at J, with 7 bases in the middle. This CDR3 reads CSAIDFQETQYF. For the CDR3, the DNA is TGCAGTGCTATTGACTTCCAAGAGACCCAGTACTTC.

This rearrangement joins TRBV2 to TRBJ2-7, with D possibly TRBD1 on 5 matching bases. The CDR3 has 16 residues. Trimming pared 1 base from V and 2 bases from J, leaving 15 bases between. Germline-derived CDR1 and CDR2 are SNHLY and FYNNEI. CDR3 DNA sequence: TGTGCCAGCAGTGAAGTATTAGGGGCCACTACCTACGAGCAGTACTTC. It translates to CASSEVLGATTYEQYF.

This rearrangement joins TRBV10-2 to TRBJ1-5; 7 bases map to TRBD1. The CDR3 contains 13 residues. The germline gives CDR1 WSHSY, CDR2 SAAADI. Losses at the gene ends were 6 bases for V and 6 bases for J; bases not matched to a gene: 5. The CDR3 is CASSLQGTQPQHF. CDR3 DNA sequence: TGCGCCAGCAGCTTACAGGGGACTCAGCCCCAGCATTTT.

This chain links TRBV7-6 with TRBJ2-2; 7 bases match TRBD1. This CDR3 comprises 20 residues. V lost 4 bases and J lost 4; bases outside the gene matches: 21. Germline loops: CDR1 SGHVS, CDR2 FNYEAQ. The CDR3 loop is CASSSNVGQTNLRITGELFF. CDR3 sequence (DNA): TGTGCCAGCAGCTCGAACGTGGGACAGACTAATTTAAGGATCACCGGGGAGCTGTTTTTT.

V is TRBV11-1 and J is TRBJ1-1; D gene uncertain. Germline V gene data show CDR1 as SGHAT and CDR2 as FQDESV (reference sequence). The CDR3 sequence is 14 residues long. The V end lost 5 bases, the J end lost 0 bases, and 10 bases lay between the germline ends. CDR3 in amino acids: CASSPPPMNTEAFF. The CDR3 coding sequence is TGTGCCAGCAGCCCCCCCCCTATGAACACTGAAGCTTTCTTT.

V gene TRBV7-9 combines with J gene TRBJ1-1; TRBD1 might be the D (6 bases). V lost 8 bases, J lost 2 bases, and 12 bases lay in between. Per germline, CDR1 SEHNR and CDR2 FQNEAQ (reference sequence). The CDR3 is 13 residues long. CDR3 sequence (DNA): TGTGCCAGCCATTACAGGGCTAACACTGAAGCTTTCTTT. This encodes CASHYRANTEAFF.

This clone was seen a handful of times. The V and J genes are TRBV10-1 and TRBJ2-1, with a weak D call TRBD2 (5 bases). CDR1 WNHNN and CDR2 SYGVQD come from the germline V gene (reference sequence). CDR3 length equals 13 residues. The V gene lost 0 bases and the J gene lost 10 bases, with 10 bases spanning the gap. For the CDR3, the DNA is TGCGCCAGCAGTGAGTCGAGGGTTAACGAGCAGTTCTTC. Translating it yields CASSESRVNEQFF.